Presented here are 15 T cell receptor beta chains from one specimen sequenced in a study of blood T cell repertoires in COVID-19. Here immunoSEQ multiplex PCR was the method, and the copy in TCRdb shows in-frame clones only, minus some. The sample has a few hundred thousand clones, around 87% seen once. The sample taken for sequencing was PBMCs or T cells enriched from blood (not recorded which). The receptors were gathered from a man younger than 40 who had been exposed to COVID-19.

This chain links TRBV4-1 with TRBJ1-5; D gene unclear. This CDR3 spans 15 amino acids. Germline CDR1 is MGHRA and CDR2 is YSYEKL. V was shortened by 0 bases and J by 4 bases, with 10 bases between the two germline ends. CDR3 residues: CASSQDSTINQPQHF. The CDR3 DNA reads TGCGCCAGCAGCCAAGATAGCACTATTAATCAGCCCCAGCATTTT.

The chain uses TRBV9 and TRBJ2-7, with no clear D. Per the germline V gene, CDR1 is SGDLS and CDR2 is YYNGEE. This CDR3 is built from 15 residues. Trimming cost V 3 bases and J 3 bases, with 16 bases left between them. The CDR3, as DNA: TGTGCCAGCAGCGGTCCACGCCGAAGCGACTACGAGCAGTACTTC. Its translation: CASSGPRRSDYEQYF.

V gene TRBV29-1 combines with J gene TRBJ2-5; possibly TRBD1 for D (6 bases). The CDR3 is 13 residues long. Germline V gene data show CDR1 as SQVTM and CDR2 as ANQGSEA. V was clipped by 5 bases and J by 5 bases, with 15 bases between them. The CDR3 region is CSVIQGIGETQYF. In DNA form, the CDR3 reads TGCAGCGTTATACAGGGTATAGGGGAGACCCAGTACTTC.

The chain carries TRBV27 and TRBJ1-6, with D perhaps matching TRBD1 (6 bases). CDR3 length: 14 residues. V was shortened by 2 bases and J by 9 bases, with 11 bases between the two germline ends. The germline V gene has CDR1 MNHEY and CDR2 SMNVEV (reference sequence). The CDR3 nucleotides read TGTGCCAGCAGTTTAATGGGGGCACCTTCACCCCTCCACTTT. Amino acid sequence: CASSLMGAPSPLHF.

The chain carries TRBV27 and TRBJ1-2, with D tentatively TRBD1 (5 bases). CDR1 is MNHEY and CDR2 is SMNVEV in the germline V gene (reference sequence). V was trimmed by 4 bases and J by 0 bases, leaving 15 bases between them. CDR3 length: 16 amino acids. CDR3 DNA sequence: TGTGCCAGCAGTTCGTTCTTGCGGGGCTCTAACTATGGCTACACCTTC. This sequence encodes CASSSFLRGSNYGYTF.

By frequency in the sample, this clone is medium-sized (0.01 to 0.1%). The chain links TRBV27 to TRBJ1-5, with D maybe TRBD1 (6 bases). Trimming left V 2 bases short and J 7 bases short, with 15 bases between. CDR3 length equals 15 residues. CDR1 and CDR2 from the germline V gene are MNHEY and SMNVEV (reference sequence). CDR3: CASSLSGGGGQPQHF. CDR3 DNA: TGTGCCAGCAGTTTAAGCGGAGGGGGAGGGCAGCCCCAGCATTTT.

About this clone: Germline is not matched at one junction end, which may reflect a read error. The rearrangement joins TRBV9 to TRBJ2-3; tentative D call: TRBD2 (7 bases). This CDR3 has 18 amino acids. Germline loops: CDR1 SGDLS, CDR2 YYNGEE. For the CDR3, the DNA is TGTGCCAGCCGCGTAGGAGGAGGGTGGGGGGGCTCGGAAGATACGCAGTATTTT. This gives the protein CASRVGGGWGGSEDTQYF.

The genes are TRBV11-2 and TRBJ2-7; a possible D gene is TRBD2 (7 bases). V lost 4 bases to trimming and J lost 2 bases, with 21 bases between them. From germline, CDR1 is SGHAT and CDR2 FQNNGV. The CDR3 has 17 residues. This CDR3 is CASSWGPAGAATYEQYF. The CDR3 DNA sequence: TGTGCCAGCAGCTGGGGCCCCGCGGGGGCCGCAACCTACGAGCAGTACTTC.

V usage is TRBV7-2 and J usage is TRBJ2-2; D uncertain. Trimming pared 4 bases from V and 0 bases from J, leaving 6 bases between. This CDR3 is built from 14 residues. Germline assignment: CDR1 SGHTA and CDR2 FQGNSA. The CDR3 loop is CASSSSSNTGELFF. Here the CDR3 DNA reads TGTGCCAGCAGCTCCTCCTCGAACACCGGGGAGCTGTTTTTT. The variable domain in full, completed from reference TRBV7-2 and TRBJ2-2, reads GAGVSQSPSNKVTEKGKDVELRCDPISGHTALYWYRQSLGQGLEFLIYFQGNSAPDKSGLPSDRFSAERTGGSVSTLTIQRTQQEDSAVYLCASSSSSNTGELFFGEGSRLTVL.

The V and J genes are TRBV7-8 and TRBJ2-7; D might be TRBD1 (5 bases). The CDR3 is made up of 16 amino acids. Trimming removed 5 bases from V and 5 bases from J, with 22 bases in between. The germline CDR1 and CDR2 sequences are SGHVS and FQNEAQ. CDR3 protein: CASSVLLTEPPDEQYF. The CDR3 DNA reads TGTGCCAGCAGCGTACTCCTGACAGAGCCTCCGGACGAGCAGTACTTC.

The chain uses TRBV7-9 and TRBJ1-1, with D possibly being TRBD1 (6 bases). The germline CDR1 and CDR2 sequences are SEHNR and FQNEAQ (reference sequence). This CDR3 is 15 amino acids long. V was shortened by 3 bases and J by 5 bases, with 16 bases between the two germline ends. The CDR3 spells CASSFQGLKVTEAFF. The CDR3 DNA is TGTGCCAGCAGCTTCCAGGGGCTAAAGGTGACTGAAGCTTTCTTT.

The chain employs TRBV5-4 and TRBJ2-3; TRBD2 might be the D (6 bases). V lost 7 bases, J lost 6 bases, and 18 bases lay in between. Per germline, CDR1 SGHNT and CDR2 YYREEE (reference sequence). This CDR3 has 14 residues. The CDR3 sequence is CASRDFQFRDTQYF. The CDR3 DNA sequence: TGTGCCAGCCGGGACTTCCAATTTAGGGATACGCAGTATTTT. The full variable domain, rest sourced from reference TRBV5-4 and TRBJ2-3, is ETGVTQSPTHLIKTRGQQVTLRCSSQSGHNTVSWYQQALGQGPQFIFQYYREEENGRGNFPPRFSGLQFPNYSSELNVNALELDDSALYLCASRDFQFRDTQYFGPGTRLTVL.

This clone was seen a handful of times. This rearrangement joins TRBV19 to TRBJ1-1; 11 bases align to TRBD1. Germline-derived CDR1 and CDR2 are LNHDA and SQIVND (reference sequence). The V segment lost 7 bases and the J segment 5 bases; nucleotides outside the gene matches: 6. The CDR3 extends over 14 amino acids. CDR3 in DNA: TGTGCCAGTATTCGGACAGGGGGCTATACTGAAGCTTTCTTT. It specifies CASIRTGGYTEAFF.

J is TRBJ1-6 and V is TRBV7-2; D is unclear. This CDR3 has 15 residues. The germline V gene encodes CDR1 SGHTA and CDR2 FQGNSA. The V end was cut by 1 base, the J end by 3 bases, with 7 bases between. CDR3 nucleotides: TGTGCCAGCAGCTTAGGTTCAGGCTATAATTCACCCCTCCACTTT. It specifies CASSLGSGYNSPLHF.

The rearrangement joins TRBV14 to TRBJ2-2, with 8 bases aligning to TRBD1. This CDR3 contains 16 residues. Trimming at V came to 5 bases and at J to 7 bases, leaving 12 bases not matched to a gene. The germline V gene has CDR1 SGHDN and CDR2 FVKESK. The CDR3 loop is CASSRVGTGQVGELFF. The CDR3 DNA follows: TGTGCCAGCAGCAGAGTCGGGACAGGCCAGGTCGGGGAGCTGTTTTTT.